This T cell receptor (beta chain) originates from a study of T cell repertoires in cytomegalovirus infection (dated by TCRdb to between 2018 and 2021). At the level of the whole study: Donor HLA type was relevant to the analysis, as public TCR beta signatures indicated carriage of CMV infection together with the matching HLA type.

This clonotype was seen repeatedly, ten times or more. Its antigen is not yet known. No quality values exist for individual bases; no much larger clone is one base distant. The reads were generated on an Illumina HiSeq 1500. TCRdb reprocessed the public reads (quality trimming at Q25 with fastp, clone calling with MiXCR) and kept in-frame beta chains. Rows merge per CDR3 protein into single entries with the most common DNA and genes. This sample lists about 260,000 distinct CDR3 sequences; approximately 10% were detected once. The ten largest make up about 15% of the sample. Beyond this particular receptor, the publication reports: Cumulative frequency of public TCR beta family members discriminated carriers of CMV infection plus the relevant HLA type in this cohort and an independent roughly 320-donor cohort. The ex vivo response was dominated by HLA-C-restricted CMV-specific TCR beta clonotypes, and the single most frequent clonotype in two of eight donors was supplied by these HLA-C-restricted clonotypes.

CDR1 and CDR2 (SGHTA, FQGNSA) derive from the germline V gene. The CDR3 measures 11 amino acids from cysteine to phenylalanine. The kept DNA is CDR3 alone, 33 bases in frame from the first base. A distance of 6 bases separates the germline ends of V and J, which lose 3 bases and 6 bases respectively. The TCR originated in a human donor in good health (CMV status not recorded). Some clones in this sample may be carry-over from other donors' samples. The receptor chain draws on TRBV7-2 and TRBJ2-7; no D segment can be confidently identified. Source material: PBMCs. The CDR3 loop reads CASSLNVEQYF. Here is the DNA: TGTGCCAGCAGCTTGAACGTCGAGCAGTACTTC.